This note documents a single T cell receptor (beta chain) sequence. The data originate from a study of CD8 T cells in Susac syndrome. RNA was extracted with the RNeasy kit, and a quantity of roughly 0.45 to 1 ug was reverse transcribed using random hexamers. TCRdb ran MiXCR on the immunoSEQ multiplex PCR reads and lists one entry per CDR3 protein. The sample has over 300,000 distinct CDR3 sequences, about 92% seen once. Trimming cost V 2 bases and J 7 bases, with 11 bases left between them. The germline gives CDR1 KGHSH, CDR2 LQKENI. CDR3 length: 14 amino acids. The specimen sequenced was CD4+ T cells from PBMCs. The sequence derives from a human donor with multiple sclerosis. The V call is TRBV18, the J call TRBJ2-2; D possibly corresponds to TRBD1 (5 bases). The CDR3 protein is CASSPTRADGELFF. In DNA, the CDR3 is TGTGCCAGCTCACCAACCAGGGCGGACGGGGAGCTGTTTTTT.